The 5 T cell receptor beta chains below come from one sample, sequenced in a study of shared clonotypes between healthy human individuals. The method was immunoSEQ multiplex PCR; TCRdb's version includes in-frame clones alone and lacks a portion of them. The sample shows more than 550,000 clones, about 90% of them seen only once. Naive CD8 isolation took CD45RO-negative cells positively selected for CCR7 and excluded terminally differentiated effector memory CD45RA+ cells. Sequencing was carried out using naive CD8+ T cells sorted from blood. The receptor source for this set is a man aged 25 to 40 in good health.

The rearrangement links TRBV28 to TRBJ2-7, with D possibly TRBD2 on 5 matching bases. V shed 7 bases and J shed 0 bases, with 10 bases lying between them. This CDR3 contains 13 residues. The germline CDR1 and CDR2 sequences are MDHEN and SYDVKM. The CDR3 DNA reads TGTGCCAGCACCTGGGAGAGCTCCTACGAGCAGTACTTC. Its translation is CASTWESSYEQYF.

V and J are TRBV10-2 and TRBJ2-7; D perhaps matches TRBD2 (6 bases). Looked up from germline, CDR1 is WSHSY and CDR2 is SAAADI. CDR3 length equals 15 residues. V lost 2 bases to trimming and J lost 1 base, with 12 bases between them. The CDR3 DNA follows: TGCGCCAGCAGTGAGGTGCTAGCGAAGTCCTACGAGCAGTACTTC. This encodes CASSEVLAKSYEQYF.

CDR3: CASSEGGGNQPQHF. The CDR3 coding sequence is TGTGCCAGCAGCGAGGGAGGGGGCAATCAGCCCCAGCATTTT. The V call is TRBV9, the J call TRBJ1-5, with TRBD1 as a possible D gene (5 bases). V was pared by 3 bases and J by 2 bases, with 9 bases between. CDR3 length: 14 residues. Germline V lookup: CDR1 SGDLS, CDR2 YYNGEE.

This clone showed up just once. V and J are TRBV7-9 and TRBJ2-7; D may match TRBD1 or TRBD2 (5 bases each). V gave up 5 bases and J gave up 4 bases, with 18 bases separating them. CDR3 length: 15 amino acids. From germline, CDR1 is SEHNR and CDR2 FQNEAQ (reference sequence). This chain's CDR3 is CASSQASGARYEQYF. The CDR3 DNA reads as TGTGCCAGCAGCCAAGCTTCCGGGGCCCGATACGAGCAGTACTTC.

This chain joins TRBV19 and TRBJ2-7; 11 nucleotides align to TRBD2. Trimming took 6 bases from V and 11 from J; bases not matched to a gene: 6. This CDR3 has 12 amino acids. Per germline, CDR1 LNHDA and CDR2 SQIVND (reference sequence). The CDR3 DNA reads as TGTGCCAGTAGCCCGGGACTAGCGGCTAAGTACTTC. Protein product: CASSPGLAAKYF.